Listed below are T cell receptor beta chains from one sample, sequenced in a study of T-cell memory formation after mild COVID-19. TCRdb reprocessed the 5' RACE reads with MiXCR, giving one entry per CDR3 protein. Of fewer than 450,000 distinct CDR3 sequences listed, 20% to 25% were seen once; the top ten hold 7% to 9.5%. The specimen sequenced was PBMCs or a T cell subset sorted from them (not recorded which). These receptors came from an adult woman who had mild COVID-19 (a few samples of this study predate the infection). Cell type and time point are not known. Each CDR3 is given with its conserved first and last residue. A D gene is named only where the DNA matches it firmly. Expanded clones are given a class, and other clones once, few, many or no size at all.

abundance	v_gene	d_gene	j_gene	CDR3aa	CDR3nt
-	TRBV12-3/TRBV12-4	-	TRBJ2-7	CASSSAGLDEQYF	TGTGCCAGCAGTTCTGCGGGGTTAGACGAGCAGTACTTC
few	TRBV4-3	TRBD2	TRBJ2-7	CASSQEVASGSYEQYF	TGCGCCAGCAGCCAAGAGGTGGCTAGCGGGAGCTACGAGCAGTACTTC
few	TRBV5-1	-	TRBJ1-1	CASSPRPGGTEAFF	TGCGCCAGCTCCCCCAGGCCCGGGGGCACTGAAGCTTTCTTT
-	TRBV20-1	-	TRBJ2-3	CSASGLKRTQYF	TGCAGTGCCTCTGGACTGAAGCGGACGCAGTATTTT
few	TRBV2	TRBD2	TRBJ2-1	CASRESGTSGGGSYNEQFF	TGTGCCAGCAGAGAATCCGGGACTAGCGGGGGGGGCTCCTACAATGAGCAGTTCTTC
-	TRBV7-9	-	TRBJ1-4	CASSSPDSWGEKLFF	TGTGCCAGCAGCTCACCGGACAGTTGGGGTGAAAAACTGTTTTTT
-	TRBV30	TRBD2	TRBJ2-3	CAWSPRTSGTDTQYF	TGTGCCTGGAGTCCCCGGACTAGCGGTACAGATACGCAGTATTTT
-	TRBV20-1	-	TRBJ2-2	CSASTWNTGELFF	TGCAGTGCTAGTACCTGGAACACCGGGGAGCTGTTTTTT
-	TRBV9	-	TRBJ2-1	CASSPPAGAVNEQFF	TGTGCCAGCAGCCCCCCTGCAGGGGCGGTTAATGAGCAGTTCTTC
-	TRBV7-8	-	TRBJ2-1	CASSRPSGEQFF	TGTGCCAGCAGCCGTCCGAGTGGTGAGCAGTTCTTC
few	TRBV7-8	TRBD2	TRBJ2-3	CASSLRLAGLSTDTQYF	TGTGCCAGCAGCCTAAGACTAGCGGGCTTAAGCACAGATACGCAGTATTTT
-	TRBV29-1	-	TRBJ2-7	CSVLQGSYEQYF	TGCAGCGTCCTACAGGGCTCCTACGAGCAGTACTTC
few	TRBV15	-	TRBJ1-2	CATSRDQALRGGYTF	TGTGCCACCAGCAGAGATCAGGCACTTAGGGGTGGCTACACCTTC
-	TRBV27	TRBD2	TRBJ2-1	CASTQRGGGNEQFF	TGTGCCAGCACCCAGCGGGGGGGTGGCAATGAGCAGTTCTTC
-	TRBV12-3/TRBV12-4	-	TRBJ1-6	CASSLSPGSSPLHF	TGTGCCAGCAGTTTATCCCCAGGGTCTTCACCCCTCCACTTT
-	TRBV21-1	-	TRBJ1-4	CASRGHTEKLFF	TGTGCCAGCAGAGGACACACGGAAAAACTGTTTTTT
-	TRBV6-1	TRBD1	TRBJ1-5	CASRGQGGQPQHF	TGTGCCAGCAGGGGACAGGGAGGTCAGCCCCAGCATTTT
-	TRBV7-6	TRBD2	TRBJ2-1	CASSSFSGMDEQFF	TGTGCCAGCAGCTCTTTTAGCGGGATGGATGAGCAGTTCTTC
-	TRBV29-1	TRBD1	TRBJ2-7	CSACNTGGAYEQYF	TGCAGCGCATGCAATACAGGGGGTGCTTACGAGCAGTACTTC
-	TRBV7-9	-	TRBJ2-6	CASSPGLGSGANVLTF	TGTGCCAGCAGCCCCGGACTGGGCTCTGGGGCCAACGTCCTGACTTTC
-	TRBV24-1	-	TRBJ1-1	CARNEAFF	TGTGCCAGGAACGAAGCTTTCTTT
few	TRBV4-1	TRBD1	TRBJ1-5	CASSQGDRPPQHF	TGCGCCAGCAGCCAGGGGGACAGGCCCCCTCAGCATTTT
few	TRBV6-1	TRBD2	TRBJ2-1	CASSETSGSISEQFF	TGTGCCAGCAGTGAAACCAGCGGGAGTATCAGTGAGCAGTTCTTC
once	TRBV5-1	-	TRBJ1-2	CASRPPGTNYGYTF	TGCGCCAGCAGGCCTCCAGGGACCAACTATGGCTACACCTTC
-	TRBV7-6	TRBD1	TRBJ1-1	CASSPDRYITEAFF	TGTGCCAGCAGCCCGGACAGGTATATCACTGAAGCTTTCTTT
-	TRBV5-1	-	TRBJ1-2	CASSYATGTPNYGYTF	TGCGCCAGCAGCTACGCCACAGGAACCCCTAACTATGGCTACACCTTC
-	TRBV15	-	TRBJ2-4	CATSRDRDIQYF	TGTGCCACCAGCAGAGATCGGGACATTCAGTACTTC
-	TRBV5-1	TRBD1	TRBJ2-7	CASSLQLTGSSYEQYF	TGCGCCAGCAGCTTGCAACTGACAGGGAGCTCCTACGAGCAGTACTTC
once	TRBV6-1	-	TRBJ1-5	CASKAGLRNQPQHF	TGTGCCAGCAAAGCAGGGCTGCGCAATCAGCCCCAGCATTTT
few	TRBV7-2	TRBD1	TRBJ1-1	CASSSQGAVNTEAFF	TGTGCCAGCAGCTCCCAGGGGGCCGTGAACACTGAAGCTTTCTTT
few	TRBV11-2	-	TRBJ1-2	CASSLEVHNGGYTF	TGTGCCAGCAGCTTAGAAGTTCATAATGGTGGCTACACCTTC
many	TRBV3-2	-	TRBJ1-1	CASRYTDSQKEAFF	TGTGCCAGCAGGTATACTGACAGTCAAAAGGAAGCTTTCTTT
medium-sized	TRBV20-1	-	TRBJ2-5	CSTFQETQYF	TGCAGTACGTTTCAAGAGACCCAGTACTTC
few	TRBV12-3/TRBV12-4	-	TRBJ2-2	CASSPKQGAGELFF	TGTGCCAGCAGCCCCAAACAGGGAGCCGGGGAGCTGTTTTTT
-	TRBV25-1	-	TRBJ2-2	CASLKGVAGELFF	TGTGCCAGCCTTAAGGGTGTCGCCGGGGAGCTGTTTTTT
few	TRBV24-1	-	TRBJ1-2	CATSDSGRTYGYTF	TGTGCCACCAGTGATTCAGGTCGTACCTATGGCTACACCTTC
few	TRBV12-3/TRBV12-4	-	TRBJ2-3	CASARGGSKDTQYF	TGTGCCAGCGCTAGGGGTGGGTCGAAAGATACGCAGTATTTT
-	TRBV5-1	TRBD1	TRBJ2-7	CASTMTGATYEQYF	TGCGCCAGCACCATGACAGGGGCCACCTACGAGCAGTACTTC
few	TRBV9	TRBD2	TRBJ2-3	CASSVETPGGF	TGTGCCAGCAGCGTAGAGACACCGGGAGGGTTT
few	TRBV14	TRBD1	TRBJ2-1	CASRRQGIDEQFF	TGTGCCAGCAGGCGACAGGGTATAGATGAGCAGTTCTTC
few	TRBV20-1	-	TRBJ1-3	CSAPDWTAGNTIYF	TGCAGTGCTCCTGATTGGACAGCTGGAAACACCATATATTTT
-	TRBV5-1	-	TRBJ2-2	CASSLQGKPTGELFF	TGCGCCAGCAGCTTGCAGGGAAAACCCACCGGGGAGCTGTTTTTT
few	TRBV3-1	TRBD2	TRBJ2-3	CASSPTSGGSGSTQYF	TGTGCCAGCAGCCCGACTAGCGGGGGGTCCGGAAGTACGCAGTATTTT
-	TRBV6-2/TRBV6-3	-	TRBJ2-7	CASTVGRGGSYEQYF	TGTGCCAGCACCGTAGGGAGAGGGGGATCCTACGAGCAGTACTTC
few	TRBV6-2/TRBV6-3	-	TRBJ2-7	CASSYFTWGISDSYEQYF	TGTGCCAGCAGTTACTTCACCTGGGGCATTTCGGACTCCTACGAGCAGTACTTC
few	TRBV6-2/TRBV6-3	-	TRBJ2-1	CASQGSSDEQFF	TGTGCCAGTCAAGGGAGTAGCGATGAGCAGTTCTTC
-	TRBV7-2	-	TRBJ1-1	CASSHLYTGINGEAFF	TGTGCCAGCAGCCACCTTTATACAGGGATTAATGGTGAAGCTTTCTTT
few	TRBV27	-	TRBJ2-3	CASRATTSVSDTQYF	TGTGCCAGCAGGGCTACCACTAGTGTTTCAGATACGCAGTATTTT
few	TRBV4-2	-	TRBJ2-7	CASSQDVGTQSYEQYF	TGTGCCAGCAGCCAAGACGTGGGGACTCAATCCTACGAGCAGTACTTC
-	TRBV7-9	TRBD2	TRBJ2-1	CASSPSAREGNEQFF	TGTGCCAGCAGCCCCTCTGCGCGGGAGGGCAATGAGCAGTTCTTC
-	TRBV10-3	TRBD2	TRBJ2-3	CAISESLAGLHTDTQYF	TGTGCCATCAGTGAGTCGCTAGCGGGGCTTCACACAGATACGCAGTATTTT
-	TRBV5-5	-	TRBJ1-4	CASTPRWTNEKLFF	TGTGCCAGCACCCCGAGGTGGACTAATGAAAAACTGTTTTTT
few	TRBV24-1	TRBD1	TRBJ2-7	CATSDVGQGYDEQYF	TGTGCCACCAGTGATGTCGGACAGGGATACGACGAGCAGTACTTC
few	TRBV7-2	TRBD2	TRBJ2-1	CASSLGSSGRYNEQFF	TGTGCCAGCAGCTTAGGGTCTAGCGGGAGGTACAATGAGCAGTTCTTC
few	TRBV12-3/TRBV12-4	-	TRBJ2-1	CASSPPGLSYNEQFF	TGTGCCAGCAGTCCCCCGGGGCTCTCCTACAATGAGCAGTTCTTC